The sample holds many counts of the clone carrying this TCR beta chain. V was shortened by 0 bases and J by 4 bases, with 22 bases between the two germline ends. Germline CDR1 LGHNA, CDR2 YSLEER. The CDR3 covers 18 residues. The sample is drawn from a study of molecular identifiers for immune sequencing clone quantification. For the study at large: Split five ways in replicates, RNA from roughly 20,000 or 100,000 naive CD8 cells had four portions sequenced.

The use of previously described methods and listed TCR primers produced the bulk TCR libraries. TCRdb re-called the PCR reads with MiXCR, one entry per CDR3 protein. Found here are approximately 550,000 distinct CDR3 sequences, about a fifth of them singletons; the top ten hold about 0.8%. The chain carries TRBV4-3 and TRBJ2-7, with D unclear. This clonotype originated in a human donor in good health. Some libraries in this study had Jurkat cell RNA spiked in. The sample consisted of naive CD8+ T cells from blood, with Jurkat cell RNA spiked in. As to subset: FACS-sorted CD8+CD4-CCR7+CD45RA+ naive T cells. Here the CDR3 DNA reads TGCGCCAGCAGCCAAGATAGTGTGCCAAGCTCCCTTCCGTACGAGCAGTACTTC. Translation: CASSQDSVPSSLPYEQYF.